This TCR beta chain stems from a study of siplizumab effects on memory and regulatory T cells. A remark on this clone: Its antigen is unknown.

General study findings and limits: Naive T cells seemed more diverse than memory cells; they also seemed major alloresponse contributors. Alloreactive sequences from unstimulated CD4+ memory cells fell significantly with siplizumab.

Data came from immunoSEQ multiplex PCR; TCRdb stores just in-frame clones and leaves some out. This sample has around 68,000 clones, with 80% to 90% found just once. The sequence was obtained from a human donor in good health. Sequencing input: Tregs sorted from blood.

CDR3 protein: CASSYAPWNTEAFF. The CDR3 DNA sequence: TGTGCCAGCAGTTACGCCCCATGGAACACTGAAGCTTTCTTT. V usage is TRBV6-5 and J usage is TRBJ1-1; no definite D call. CDR3 size: 14 residues. CDR1 is MNHEY, CDR2 SVGAGI, per germline. Between the trimmed V and J ends, which lost 2 bases and 1 base, there was a span of 8 bases.